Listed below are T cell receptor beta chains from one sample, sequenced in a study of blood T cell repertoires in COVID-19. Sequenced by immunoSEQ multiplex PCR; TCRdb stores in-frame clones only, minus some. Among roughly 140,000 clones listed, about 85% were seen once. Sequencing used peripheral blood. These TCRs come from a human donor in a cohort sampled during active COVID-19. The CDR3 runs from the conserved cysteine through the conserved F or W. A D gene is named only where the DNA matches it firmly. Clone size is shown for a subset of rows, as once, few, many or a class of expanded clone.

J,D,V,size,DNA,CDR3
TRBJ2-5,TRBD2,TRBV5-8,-,TGTGCCAGCAGCCCTTATCTAGCGGGGGCGTCTTATTTGAAGGAGACCCAGTACTTC,CASSPYLAGASYLKETQYF
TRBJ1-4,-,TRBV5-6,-,TGTGCCAGCAGCTTGGCCGGGACGGACAGTCCTAATGAAAAACTGTTTTTT,CASSLAGTDSPNEKLFF
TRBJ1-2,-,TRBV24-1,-,TGTGCCACCAGTGATTACGACAGGAGCTATGGCTACACCTTC,CATSDYDRSYGYTF
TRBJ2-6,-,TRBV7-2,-,TGTGCCAGCAGCCTCGTGTCCTCCGGGGCCAACGTCCTGACTTTC,CASSLVSSGANVLTF
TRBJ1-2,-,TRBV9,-,TGTGCCAGCAGCCCCTTTGGACGGGATGAAGCTAACTATGGCTACACCTTC,CASSPFGRDEANYGYTF
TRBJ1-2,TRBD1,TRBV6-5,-,TGTGCCAGCAGGCCGACCATGGACAGGGGTGCCGGCTACACCTTC,CASRPTMDRGAGYTF
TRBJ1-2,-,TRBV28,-,TGTGCCAGCGTATCGTCGGGTTGGAGCTACACCTTC,CASVSSGWSYTF
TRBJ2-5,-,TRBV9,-,TGTGCCAGCAGCTCTCACAGGGTTACGGAGACCCAGTACTTC,CASSSHRVTETQYF
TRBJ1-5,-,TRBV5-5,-,TGTGCCAGCAGCTTAGGAGGGACTGGCAATCAGCCCCAGCATTTT,CASSLGGTGNQPQHF
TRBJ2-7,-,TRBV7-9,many,TGTGCCAGCAGCTTAGCGGGCTTTTCCTACGAGCAGTACTTC,CASSLAGFSYEQYF
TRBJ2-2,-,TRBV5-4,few,TGTGCCAGCAGCTTGGTTGGCACGAACACCGGGGAGCTGTTTTTT,CASSLVGTNTGELFF
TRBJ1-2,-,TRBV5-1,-,TGCGCCAGCAGCTCGGACAGTAACTATGGCTACACCTTC,CASSSDSNYGYTF
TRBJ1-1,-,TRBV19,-,TGTGCCAGTAGTAAGGGAGGGGGGGTATTGAACACTGAAGCTTTCTTT,CASSKGGGVLNTEAFF
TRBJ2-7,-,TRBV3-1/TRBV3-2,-,TGTGCCAGCAGCGACGAAGGGGGTATCGAGGCCTACGAGCAGTACTTC,CASSDEGGIEAYEQYF
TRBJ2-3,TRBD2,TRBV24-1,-,TGTGCCACCAGTGATTCAGCGGGGCGGTCGGATACGCAGTATTTT,CATSDSAGRSDTQYF
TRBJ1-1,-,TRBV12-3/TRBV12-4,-,TGTGCCAGCACCCTCGGGGGGTCGACTGAAGCTTTCTTT,CASTLGGSTEAFF
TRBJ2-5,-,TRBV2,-,TGTGCCAGCAGTCCTCGGGAGACCCAGTACTTC,CASSPRETQYF
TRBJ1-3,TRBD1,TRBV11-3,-,TGTGCCAGCAGCTTCGGGACAGGGAGCTCTGGAAACACCATATATTTT,CASSFGTGSSGNTIYF
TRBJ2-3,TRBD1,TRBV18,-,TGTGCCAGCTCACCCGGACAGGGCCCCCCAGATACGCAGTATTTT,CASSPGQGPPDTQYF
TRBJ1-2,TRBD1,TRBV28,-,TGTGCCAGCAGTTTCGGACAGGGCTGCACCTTC,CASSFGQGCTF
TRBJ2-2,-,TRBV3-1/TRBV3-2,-,TGTGCCAGCACCTCGGGACACCTGAACACCGGGGAGCTGTTTTTT,CASTSGHLNTGELFF
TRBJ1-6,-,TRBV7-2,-,TGTGCCAGCAGCAAGCCGGGACTCCGGAGCTCCTATAATTCACCCCTCCACTTT,CASSKPGLRSSYNSPLHF
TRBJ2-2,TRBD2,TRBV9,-,TGTGCCACGTCCCCGGGGGGGAGGTCGAACACCGGGGAGCTGTTTTTT,CATSPGGRSNTGELFF
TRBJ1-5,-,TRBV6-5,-,TGTGCCAGCAGTTACTCGGGGGCCGCCAAGCAGCCCCAGCATTTT,CASSYSGAAKQPQHF
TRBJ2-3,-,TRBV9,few,TGTGCCAGCAGCGTAGTCGTGTCCCCCACAGATACGCAGTATTTT,CASSVVVSPTDTQYF
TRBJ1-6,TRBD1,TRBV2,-,TGTGCCAGCAGTGCAGGGGGGATTACCTCACCCCTCCACTTT,CASSAGGITSPLHF
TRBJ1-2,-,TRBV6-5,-,TGTGCCAGCACCAGGGGCCCCGAAGCGTATGGCTACACCTTC,CASTRGPEAYGYTF
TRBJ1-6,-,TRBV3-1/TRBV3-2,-,TGTGCCAGCAGCTCGGGACACCCATACATGTTTTCGCCCCTCCACTTT,CASSSGHPYMFSPLHF
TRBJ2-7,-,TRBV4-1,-,TGCGCCAGCAGCCAAGGCCTTGGGGCGAGTCGCATCGAGCAGTACTTC,CASSQGLGASRIEQYF
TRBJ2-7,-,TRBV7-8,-,TGTGCCAGCAGCTTAAACAGGGACTACGAGCAGTACTTC,CASSLNRDYEQYF
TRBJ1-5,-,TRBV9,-,TGTGCCAGCAGCGTAGGTGTTGGGGGGATTAATCAGCCCCAGCATTTT,CASSVGVGGINQPQHF
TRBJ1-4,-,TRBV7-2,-,TGTGCCAGCAGCTTAAGTCGCCACCTCGGGAGGGGATTTGGAAAACTGTTTTTT,CASSLSRHLGRGFGKLFF
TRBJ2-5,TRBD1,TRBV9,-,TGTGCCAGCAGCGTAGCCCTGCGGGACAGGCAAGAGACCCAGTACTTC,CASSVALRDRQETQYF
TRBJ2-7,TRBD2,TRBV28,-,TGTGCCAGCAGGCAAGCGGGGGACTCCTACGAGCAGTACTTC,CASRQAGDSYEQYF
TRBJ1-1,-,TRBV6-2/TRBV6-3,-,TGTGCCAGCAGCTCGAAGGGGCAGAACACTGAAGCTTTCTTT,CASSSKGQNTEAFF
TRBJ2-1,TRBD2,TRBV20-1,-,TGCAGTGCTTTAGCGGGCCCACAGTTCTTC,CSALAGPQFF
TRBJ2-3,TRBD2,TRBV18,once,TGTGCCAGCTCTTCACTAGCGGGGAGCACAGATACGCAGTATTTT,CASSSLAGSTDTQYF
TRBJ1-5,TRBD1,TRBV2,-,TGTGCCAGCAGTACAGGGGAGAGTCAGCCCCAGCATTTT,CASSTGESQPQHF
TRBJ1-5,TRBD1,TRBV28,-,TGTGCCAGCAGTATACTAGCCGGGACAGGGGACGATCAGCCCCAGCATTTT,CASSILAGTGDDQPQHF
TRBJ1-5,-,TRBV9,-,TGTGCCAGCAGCCGGGGGGGCAGGATTTTTGAGCCCCAGCATTTT,CASSRGGRIFEPQHF
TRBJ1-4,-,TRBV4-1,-,TGCGCCAGCAGCCAAGATCTTTCGCGGGGGCATGGAACTAATGAAAAACTGTTTTTT,CASSQDLSRGHGTNEKLFF
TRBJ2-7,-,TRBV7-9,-,TGTGCCAGCAGCTTAGTTGGTAGTGTGGACGAGCAGTACTTC,CASSLVGSVDEQYF
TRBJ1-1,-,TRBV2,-,TGTGCCAGCAGTGGGGCAGAAGTTGCGAACACTGAAGCTTTCTTT,CASSGAEVANTEAFF
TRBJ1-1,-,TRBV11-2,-,TGTGCCAGCAGCTTATACGGGGGGAACACTGAAGCTTTCTTT,CASSLYGGNTEAFF
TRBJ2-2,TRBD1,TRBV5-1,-,TGCGCCAGCAGCTTGGGGACAGGGCCCGGGGAGCTGTTTTTT,CASSLGTGPGELFF
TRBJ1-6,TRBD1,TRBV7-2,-,TGTGCCAGCAGCGCTAACAGGGGGTTGCGTTCACCCCTCCACTTT,CASSANRGLRSPLHF
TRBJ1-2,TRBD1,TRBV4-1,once,TGCGCCAGCAGCCAAGATGAATTGCCGGGACAGGGGGCGGTTAATGGTGGCTACACCTTC,CASSQDELPGQGAVNGGYTF
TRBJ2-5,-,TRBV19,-,TGTGCCAGTAGTATCGGGGGGCCGAGGGAGACCCAGTACTTC,CASSIGGPRETQYF
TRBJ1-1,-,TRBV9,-,TGTGCCAGCAGCAAACAGGGTTACATGAACACTGAAGCTTTCTTT,CASSKQGYMNTEAFF
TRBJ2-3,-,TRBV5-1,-,TGCGCCAGCAGCCACCGGGGTACCTACACAGATACGCAGTATTTT,CASSHRGTYTDTQYF
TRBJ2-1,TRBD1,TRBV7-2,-,TGTGCCAGCAGCTCTAGAGGGGGACAGCTCCGCGCATACAATGAGCAGTTCTTC,CASSSRGGQLRAYNEQFF
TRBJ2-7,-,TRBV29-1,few,TGCAGCGTCGGAACTAGTTACGAGCAGTACTTC,CSVGTSYEQYF
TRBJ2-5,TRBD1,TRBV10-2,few,TGCGCCAGCAAGCAGGGGGTCGAGACCCAGTACTTC,CASKQGVETQYF
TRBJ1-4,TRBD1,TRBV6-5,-,TGTGCCAGCAGGCCCCAGGGGGCCTCCGAAAAACTGTTTTTT,CASRPQGASEKLFF
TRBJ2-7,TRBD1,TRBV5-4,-,TGTGCCAGCAGCTGGGCAGGGGGCTTATACGAGCAGTACTTC,CASSWAGGLYEQYF